This TCR beta chain was profiled in a study of cytotoxic CD8 clonotypes in ibrutinib-treated CLL. The wider study: Partial responses totalled roughly 24 and complete responses 2; after median roughly 64 months, approximately 15 remained remitted and approximately twelve progressed. With a range of 6 to 36, the median treatment time before response samples were taken was more than nine months. An average of about 250,000 productive templates and 94,082 productive rearrangements was obtained per sample.

The protocol was immunoSEQ multiplex PCR, while the TCRdb copy is restricted to in-frame clones and leaves out a portion. Among approximately 23,000 clones listed, approximately 81% were seen once. This CDR3 region has 13 residues. Trimming removed 6 bases at V and 2 bases at J, with 9 bases between. Germline CDR1 and CDR2: KGHSH and LQKENI. Remarks on this clone: In the same sample, other DNA sequences code for this CDR3.

The TCR comes from a human donor with chronic lymphocytic leukemia. The sequenced sample was PBMCs, obtained before ibrutinib treatment. V gene TRBV18 combines with J gene TRBJ2-3; D gene uncertain. The CDR3 here is CASSRISTDTQYF. CDR3 DNA sequence: TGTGCCAGCTCTAGGATCTCCACAGATACGCAGTATTTT. The full variable domain, in which reference TRBV18 and TRBJ2-3 provide the parts outside the CDR3, is NAGVMQNPRHLVRRRGQEARLRCSPMKGHSHVYWYRQLPEEGLKFMVYLQKENIIDESGMPKERFSAEFPKEGPSILRIQQVVRGDSAAYFCASSRISTDTQYFGPGTRLTVL.